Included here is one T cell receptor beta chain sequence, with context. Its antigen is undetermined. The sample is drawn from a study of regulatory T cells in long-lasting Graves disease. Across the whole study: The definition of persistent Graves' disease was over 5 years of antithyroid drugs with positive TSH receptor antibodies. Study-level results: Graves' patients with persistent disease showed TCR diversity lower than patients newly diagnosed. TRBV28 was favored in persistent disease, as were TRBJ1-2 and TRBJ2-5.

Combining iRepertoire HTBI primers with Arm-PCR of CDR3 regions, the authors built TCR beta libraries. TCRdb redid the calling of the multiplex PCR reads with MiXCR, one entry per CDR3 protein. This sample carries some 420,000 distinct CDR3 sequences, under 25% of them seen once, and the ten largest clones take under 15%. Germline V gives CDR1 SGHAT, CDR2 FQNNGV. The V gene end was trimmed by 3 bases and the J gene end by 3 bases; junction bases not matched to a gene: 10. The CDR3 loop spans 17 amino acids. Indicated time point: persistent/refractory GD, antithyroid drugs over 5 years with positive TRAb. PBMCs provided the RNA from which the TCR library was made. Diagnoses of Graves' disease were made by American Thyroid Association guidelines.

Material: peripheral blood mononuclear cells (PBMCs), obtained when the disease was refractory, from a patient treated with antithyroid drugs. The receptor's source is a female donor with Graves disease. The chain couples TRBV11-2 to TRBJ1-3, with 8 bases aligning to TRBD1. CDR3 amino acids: CASSFVGQALFGNTIYF. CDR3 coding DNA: TGTGCCAGCAGCTTTGTGGGACAGGCTTTATTTGGAAACACCATATATTTT.